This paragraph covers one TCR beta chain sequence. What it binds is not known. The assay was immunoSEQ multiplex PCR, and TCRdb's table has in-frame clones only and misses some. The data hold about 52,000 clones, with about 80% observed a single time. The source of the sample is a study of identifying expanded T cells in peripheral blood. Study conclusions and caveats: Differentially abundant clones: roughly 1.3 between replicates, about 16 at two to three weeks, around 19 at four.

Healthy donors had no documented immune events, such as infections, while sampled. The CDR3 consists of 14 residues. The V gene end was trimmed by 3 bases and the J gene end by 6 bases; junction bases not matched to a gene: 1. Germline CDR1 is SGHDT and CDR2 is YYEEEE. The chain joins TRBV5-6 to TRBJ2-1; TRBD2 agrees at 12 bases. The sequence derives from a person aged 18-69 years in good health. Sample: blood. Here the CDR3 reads CASSSSGRANEQFF. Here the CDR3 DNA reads TGTGCCAGCAGCTCTAGCGGGAGGGCCAATGAGCAGTTCTTC.